This TCR beta chain is from a study of early stage breast cancer tumors. Whole-study results and caveats: Chain pairing and CD4, CD8 or FOXP3 expression were not captured.

V was shortened by 10 bases and J by 3 bases, with 15 bases between the two germline ends. The CDR3 extends over 14 amino acids. From germline, CDR1 is ENHRY and CDR2 SYGVKD. This clone was found once. No antigen is known for it. The protocol was immunoSEQ multiplex PCR, while the TCRdb copy is restricted to in-frame clones and leaves out a portion. The table lists about 31,000 clones, around 67% of them singletons. This chain joins TRBV10-3 and TRBJ1-4; perhaps TRBD1 as D (5 bases). The sequenced material came from blood. The origin of this receptor is a person aged 40 to 49 with breast cancer. The CDR3 coding sequence is TGTGCCAGCCGGGACGGAACTTCTAATGAAAAACTGTTTTTT. Protein sequence: CASRDGTSNEKLFF.